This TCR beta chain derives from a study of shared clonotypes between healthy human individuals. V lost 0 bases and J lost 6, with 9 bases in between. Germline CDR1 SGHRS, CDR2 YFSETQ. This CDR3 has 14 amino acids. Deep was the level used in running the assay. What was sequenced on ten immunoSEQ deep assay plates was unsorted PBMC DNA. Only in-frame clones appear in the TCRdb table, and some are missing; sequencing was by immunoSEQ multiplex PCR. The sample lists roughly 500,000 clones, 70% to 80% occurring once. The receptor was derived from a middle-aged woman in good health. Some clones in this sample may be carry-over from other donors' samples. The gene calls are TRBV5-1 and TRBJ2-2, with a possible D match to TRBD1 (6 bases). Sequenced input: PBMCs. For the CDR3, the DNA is TGCGCCAGCAGCTTGGCCTCAGGGGCCGGGGAGCTGTTTTTT. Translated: CASSLASGAGELFF. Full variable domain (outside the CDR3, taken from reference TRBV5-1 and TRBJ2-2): KAGVTQTPRYLIKTRGQQVTLSCSPISGHRSVSWYQQTPGQGLQFLFEYFSETQRNKGNFPGRFSGRQFSNSRSEMNVSTLELGDSALYLCASSLASGAGELFFGEGSRLTVL.